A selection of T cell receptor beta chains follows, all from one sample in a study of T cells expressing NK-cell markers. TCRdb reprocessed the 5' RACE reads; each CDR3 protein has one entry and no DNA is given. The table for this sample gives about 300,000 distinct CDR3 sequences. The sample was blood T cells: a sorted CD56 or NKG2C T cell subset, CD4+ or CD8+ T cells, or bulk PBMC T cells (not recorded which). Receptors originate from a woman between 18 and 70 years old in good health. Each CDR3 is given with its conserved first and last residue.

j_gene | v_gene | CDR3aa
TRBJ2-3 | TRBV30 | CAWRRTGKSTDTQYF
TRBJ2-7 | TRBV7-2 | CASSPETSGSYEQYF
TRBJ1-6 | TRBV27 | CASKAGGTPLHF
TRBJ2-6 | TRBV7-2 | CASSLVGGSSGANVLTF
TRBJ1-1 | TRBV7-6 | CASSGPGQSRPAFF
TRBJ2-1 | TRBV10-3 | CAIAGGRDNEQFF
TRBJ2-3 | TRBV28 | CASSQAGTGALDTQYF
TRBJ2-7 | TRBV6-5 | CASSYSAGAYEQYF
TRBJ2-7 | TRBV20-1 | CSAIGQGDGYF
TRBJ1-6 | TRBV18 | CASSPLGSEGNSPLHF
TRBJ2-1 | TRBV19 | CASSRVRVDEQFF
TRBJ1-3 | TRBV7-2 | CASSETGDSGNTIYF
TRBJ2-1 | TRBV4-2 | CASSQDAGGNYNEQFF
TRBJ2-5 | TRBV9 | CASSVDGGGIQYF
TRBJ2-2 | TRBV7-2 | CASSFSVEVKGGELFF
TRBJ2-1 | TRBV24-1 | CATSDPTEPGPNEQFF
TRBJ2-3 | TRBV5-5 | CASSLVGRDTQYF
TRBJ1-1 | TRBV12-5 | CASGSRDPNTEAFF
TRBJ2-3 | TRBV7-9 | CASRRREGFTDTQYF
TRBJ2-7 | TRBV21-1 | CASNRQSYEQYF
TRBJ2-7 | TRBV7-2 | CASSLAGTGWQLSSYEQYF
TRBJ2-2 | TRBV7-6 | CASSSFGRAGELFF
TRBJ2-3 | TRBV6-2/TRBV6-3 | CASSYGGTDTQYF
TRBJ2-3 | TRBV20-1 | CSALIRSGRGVTDTQYF
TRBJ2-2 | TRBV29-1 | CSAIPTGLVAGELFF
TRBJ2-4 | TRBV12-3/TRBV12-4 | CASSLQQNIQYF
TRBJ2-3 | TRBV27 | CASSFQGLSTDTQYF
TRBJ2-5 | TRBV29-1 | CSVRLAGEQETQYF
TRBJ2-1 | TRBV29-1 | CSVGTSGSYNEQFF
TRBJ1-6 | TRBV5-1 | CASSLGQGDSPLHF
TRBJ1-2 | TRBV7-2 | CASSRARDGGYTF
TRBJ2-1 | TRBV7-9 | CASSLGGQYNEQFF
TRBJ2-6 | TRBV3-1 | CASSQGNGANNVLTF
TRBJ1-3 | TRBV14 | CASSPGQGAGNTIYF
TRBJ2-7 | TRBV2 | CASRQTRASSSYEQYF
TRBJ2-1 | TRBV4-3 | CASSQDYGGRVDNEQFF
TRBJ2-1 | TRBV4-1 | CASSQPAGQTRDEQFF
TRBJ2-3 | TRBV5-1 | CASRKQGDTDTQYF
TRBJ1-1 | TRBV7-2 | CASSTDSSMGAFF
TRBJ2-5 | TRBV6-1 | CASSPPGKGFQETQYF
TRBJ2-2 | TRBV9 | CASSVGRDAGELFF
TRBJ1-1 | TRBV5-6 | CASSPPVNTEAFF
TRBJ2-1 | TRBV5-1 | CASSTLARSYNEQFF
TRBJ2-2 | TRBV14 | CASSPLGTATGELFF
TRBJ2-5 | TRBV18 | CASSPRTSGDPQETQYF
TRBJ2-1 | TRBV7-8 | CASSLIAGGEGYNEQFF
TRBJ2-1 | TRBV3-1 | CASSQVGRGGRYNEQFF
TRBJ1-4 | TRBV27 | CASKGSGLNNEKLFF
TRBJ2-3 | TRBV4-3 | CASSQGREGRADTQYF
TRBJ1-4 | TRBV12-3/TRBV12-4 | CASRRPTTGGIGEKLFF
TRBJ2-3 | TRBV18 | CASSPSDTQYF
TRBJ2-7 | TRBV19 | CASSIRQGQNEQYF
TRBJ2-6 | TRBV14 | CASSRYSGANVLTF
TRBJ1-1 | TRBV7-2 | CASSSQVPATEAFF
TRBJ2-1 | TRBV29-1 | CSVETSPVGEQFF
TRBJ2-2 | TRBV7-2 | CASSPPGGRLTGELFF
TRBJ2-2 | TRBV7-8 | CASSLVVSSASGELFF
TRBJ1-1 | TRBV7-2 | CASSLSGSTEAFF
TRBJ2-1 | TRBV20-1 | CSAGRGGLGNEQFF